The rows below give T cell receptor beta chains drawn from one sample of a study of blood T cells in healthy people across ages. From the 5' RACE reads, TCRdb called clonotypes with MiXCR, one entry per CDR3 protein. The table lists 780,000 or so distinct CDR3 sequences, 56% of them singletons. The source material was blood. The source of these receptors is a man aged 35 to 55 in good health. Both conserved end residues are part of each CDR3. D genes are given only for firm matches. Clone size is shown for a subset of rows, as once, few, many or a class of expanded clone.

v_gene	d_gene	j_gene	abundance	CDR3aa	CDR3nt
TRBV7-2	TRBD1	TRBJ2-6	NA	CASSFRFGTGGGGANVLTF	TGTGCCAGCAGCTTTAGATTTGGGACAGGGGGCGGTGGGGCCAACGTCCTGACTTTC
TRBV7-3	NA	TRBJ2-5	NA	CASSPGQRVQETQYF	TGTGCCAGCAGCCCTGGACAGAGAGTTCAAGAGACCCAGTACTTC
TRBV29-1	TRBD2	TRBJ2-1	NA	CSVGSPGLAGGRSYNEQFF	TGCAGCGTCGGGAGTCCGGGACTAGCGGGAGGCCGCTCCTACAATGAGCAGTTCTTC
TRBV6-2/TRBV6-3	TRBD2	TRBJ2-7	NA	CASSLGLAGGLLEQYF	TGTGCCAGCAGTCTAGGACTAGCGGGAGGCCTCCTCGAGCAGTACTTC
TRBV20-1	TRBD2	TRBJ2-3	once	CSARTGLAGVLDTQYF	TGCAGTGCCAGAACCGGACTAGCGGGAGTGTTAGATACGCAGTATTTT
TRBV7-9	TRBD2	TRBJ2-7	NA	CASSPAGLAGLGYTYEQYF	TGTGCCAGCAGCCCGGCGGGACTAGCGGGATTGGGATATACCTACGAGCAGTACTTC
TRBV7-3	NA	TRBJ2-1	NA	CASSSESGLLNEQFF	TGTGCCAGCAGCTCCGAATCGGGACTTCTAAATGAGCAGTTCTTC
TRBV5-1	TRBD1	TRBJ1-4	NA	CASAPSDRGGEKLFF	TGCGCCAGCGCACCATCGGACAGGGGTGGTGAAAAACTGTTTTTT
TRBV11-3	TRBD1	TRBJ1-1	NA	CASSIGQGRNTEAFF	TGTGCCAGCAGCATAGGACAGGGTAGGAACACTGAAGCTTTCTTT
TRBV12-3/TRBV12-4	NA	TRBJ2-5	few	CASSQRRPGRAQETQYF	TGTGCCAGCAGTCAGAGGAGGCCGGGACGCGCTCAAGAGACCCAGTACTTC